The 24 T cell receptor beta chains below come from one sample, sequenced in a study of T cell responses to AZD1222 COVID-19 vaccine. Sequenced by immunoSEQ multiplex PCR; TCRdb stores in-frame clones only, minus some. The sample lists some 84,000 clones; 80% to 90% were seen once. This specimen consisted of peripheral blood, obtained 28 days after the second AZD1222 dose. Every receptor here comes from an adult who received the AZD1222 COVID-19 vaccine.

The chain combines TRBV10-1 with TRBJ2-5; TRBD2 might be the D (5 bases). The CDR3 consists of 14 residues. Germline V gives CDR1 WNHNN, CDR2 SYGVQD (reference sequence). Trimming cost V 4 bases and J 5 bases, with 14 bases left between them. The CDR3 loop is CASSAATSFETQYF. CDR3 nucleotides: TGCGCCAGCAGTGCTGCCACTAGTTTTGAGACCCAGTACTTC.

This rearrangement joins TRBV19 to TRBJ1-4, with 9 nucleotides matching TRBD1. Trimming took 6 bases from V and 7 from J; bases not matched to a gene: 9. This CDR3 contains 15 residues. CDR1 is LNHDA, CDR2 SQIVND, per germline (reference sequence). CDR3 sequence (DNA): TGTGCCAGTAGCAGGGGAACAGGGGGCAGTGAAAAACTGTTTTTT. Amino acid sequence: CASSRGTGGSEKLFF.

CDR3 nucleotides: TGTGCCAGCAGCTTTAGGGAGTCTGTTACCGGGGAGCTGTTTTTT. Translating gives CASSFRESVTGELFF. The V and J genes are TRBV7-9 and TRBJ2-2; D perhaps matches TRBD2 (5 bases). V was cut by 3 bases and J by 5 bases, with 13 bases left in between. Germline V gene data show CDR1 as SEHNR and CDR2 as FQNEAQ (reference sequence). The CDR3 is made up of 15 amino acids.

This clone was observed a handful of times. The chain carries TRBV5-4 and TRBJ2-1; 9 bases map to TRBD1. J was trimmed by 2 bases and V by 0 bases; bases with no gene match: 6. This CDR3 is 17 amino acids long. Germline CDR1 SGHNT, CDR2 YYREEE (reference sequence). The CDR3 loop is CASSLAGGQGPYNEQFF. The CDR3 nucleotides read TGTGCCAGCAGCTTGGCCGGGGGACAGGGCCCCTACAATGAGCAGTTCTTC.

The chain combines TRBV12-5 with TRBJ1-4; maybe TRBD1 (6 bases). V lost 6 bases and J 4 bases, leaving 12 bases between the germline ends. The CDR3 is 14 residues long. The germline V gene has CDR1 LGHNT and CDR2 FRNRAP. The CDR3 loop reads CASGTGGGNEKLFF. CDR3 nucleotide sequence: TGTGCTAGTGGAACCGGGGGCGGTAATGAAAAACTGTTTTTT. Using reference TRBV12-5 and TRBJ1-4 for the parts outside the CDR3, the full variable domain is DARVTQTPRHKVTEMGQEVTMRCQPILGHNTVFWYRQTMMQGLELLAYFRNRAPLDDSGMPKDRFSAEMPDATLATLKIQPSEPRDSAVYFCASGTGGGNEKLFFGSGTQLSVL.

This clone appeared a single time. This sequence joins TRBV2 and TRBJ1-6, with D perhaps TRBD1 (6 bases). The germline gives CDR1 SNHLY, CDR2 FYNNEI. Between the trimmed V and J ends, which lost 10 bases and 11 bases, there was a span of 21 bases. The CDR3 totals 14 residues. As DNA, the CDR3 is TGTGCCACTTTCGGACAGACGATAACGGCACCCCTCCACTTT. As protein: CATFGQTITAPLHF.

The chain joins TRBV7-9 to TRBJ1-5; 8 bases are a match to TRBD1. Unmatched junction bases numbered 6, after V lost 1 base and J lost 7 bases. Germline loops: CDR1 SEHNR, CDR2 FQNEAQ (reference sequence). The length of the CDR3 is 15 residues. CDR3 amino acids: CASSLGGQGQQPQHF. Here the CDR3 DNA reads TGTGCCAGCAGCTTAGGAGGACAGGGACAACAGCCCCAGCATTTT.

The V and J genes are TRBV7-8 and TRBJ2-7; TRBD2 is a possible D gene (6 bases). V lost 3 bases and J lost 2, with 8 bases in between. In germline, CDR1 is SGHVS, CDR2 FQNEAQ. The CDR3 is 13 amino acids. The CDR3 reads CASSFERAYEQYV. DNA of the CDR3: TGTGCCAGCAGCTTTGAGCGGGCCTACGAGCAGTACGTC.

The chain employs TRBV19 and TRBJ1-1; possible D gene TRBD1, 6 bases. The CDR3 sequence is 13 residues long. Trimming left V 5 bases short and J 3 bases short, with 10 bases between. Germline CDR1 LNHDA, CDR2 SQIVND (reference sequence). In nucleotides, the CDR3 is TGTGCCAGTAGTGTCAGGGGAGACACTGAAGCTTTCTTT. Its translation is CASSVRGDTEAFF.

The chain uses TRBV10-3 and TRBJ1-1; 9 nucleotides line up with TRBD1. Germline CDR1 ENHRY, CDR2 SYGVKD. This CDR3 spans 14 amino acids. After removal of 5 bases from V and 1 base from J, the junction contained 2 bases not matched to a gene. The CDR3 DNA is TGTGCCATCAGTACAGGGGGCGCGAACACTGAAGCTTTCTTT. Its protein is CAISTGGANTEAFF.

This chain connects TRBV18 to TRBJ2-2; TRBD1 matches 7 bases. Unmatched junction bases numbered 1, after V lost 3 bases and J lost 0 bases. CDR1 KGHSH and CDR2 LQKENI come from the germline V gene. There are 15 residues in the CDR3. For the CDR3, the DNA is TGTGCCAGCTCACCGGGACAGACGAACACCGGGGAGCTGTTTTTT. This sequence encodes CASSPGQTNTGELFF.

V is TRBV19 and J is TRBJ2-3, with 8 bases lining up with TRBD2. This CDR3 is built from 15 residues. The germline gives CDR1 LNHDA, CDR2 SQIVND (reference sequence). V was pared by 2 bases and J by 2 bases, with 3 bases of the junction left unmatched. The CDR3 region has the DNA TGTGCCAGTAGTATATTAGCGGGGTTCACAGATACGCAGTATTTT. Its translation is CASSILAGFTDTQYF.

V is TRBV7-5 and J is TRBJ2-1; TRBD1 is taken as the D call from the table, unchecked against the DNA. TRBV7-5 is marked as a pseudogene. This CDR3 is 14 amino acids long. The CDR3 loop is CARSSRTGRDEQFF. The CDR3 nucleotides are TGTGCCAGAAGCTCTAGGACAGGGAGGGATGAGCAGTTCTTC.

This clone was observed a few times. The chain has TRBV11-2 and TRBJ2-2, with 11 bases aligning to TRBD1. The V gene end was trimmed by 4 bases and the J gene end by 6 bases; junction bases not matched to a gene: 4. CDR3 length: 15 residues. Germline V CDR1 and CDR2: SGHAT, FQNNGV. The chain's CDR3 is CASSSGQGAAGELFF. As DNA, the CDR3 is TGTGCCAGCAGCTCCGGACAGGGGGCGGCCGGGGAGCTGTTTTTT.

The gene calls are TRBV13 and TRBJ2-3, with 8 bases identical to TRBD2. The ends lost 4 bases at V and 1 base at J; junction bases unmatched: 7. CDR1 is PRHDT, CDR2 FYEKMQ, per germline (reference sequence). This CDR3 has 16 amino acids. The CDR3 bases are TGTGCCAGCAGCTCCCCGGGGGGGCGGGGCACAGATACGCAGTATTTT. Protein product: CASSSPGGRGTDTQYF.

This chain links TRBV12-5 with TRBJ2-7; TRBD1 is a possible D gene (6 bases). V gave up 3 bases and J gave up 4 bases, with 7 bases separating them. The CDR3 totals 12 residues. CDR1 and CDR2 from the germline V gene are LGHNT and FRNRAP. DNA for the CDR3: TGTGCTAGTGGTTTAGGGGGATACGAGCAGTACTTC. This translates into CASGLGGYEQYF.

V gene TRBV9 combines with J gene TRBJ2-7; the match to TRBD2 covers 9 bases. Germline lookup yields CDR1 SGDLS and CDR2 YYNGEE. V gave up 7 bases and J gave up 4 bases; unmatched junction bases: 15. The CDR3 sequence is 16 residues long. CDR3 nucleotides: TGTGCCAGCTCCCGCACCGGAGGTAGCGGGAGTTACGAGCAGTACTTC. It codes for CASSRTGGSGSYEQYF.

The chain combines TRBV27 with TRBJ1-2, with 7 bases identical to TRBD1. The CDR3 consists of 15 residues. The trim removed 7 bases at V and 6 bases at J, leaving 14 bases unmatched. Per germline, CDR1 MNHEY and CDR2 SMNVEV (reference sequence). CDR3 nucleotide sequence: TGTGCCAGCACCTCAGGACAGGCTATAGGCGATGGCTACACCTTC. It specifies CASTSGQAIGDGYTF.

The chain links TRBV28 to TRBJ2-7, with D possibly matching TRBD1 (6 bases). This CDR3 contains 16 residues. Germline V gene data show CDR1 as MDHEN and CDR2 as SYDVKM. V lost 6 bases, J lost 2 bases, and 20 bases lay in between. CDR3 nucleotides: TGTGCCAGCAGACCCTTGGGGGCCGCAGGGACCTACGAGCAGTACTTC. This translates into CASRPLGAAGTYEQYF.

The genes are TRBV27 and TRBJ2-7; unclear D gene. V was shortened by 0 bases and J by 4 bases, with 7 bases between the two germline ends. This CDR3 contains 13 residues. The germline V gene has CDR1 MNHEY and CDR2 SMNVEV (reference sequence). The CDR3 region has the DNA TGTGCCAGCAGTTTATCGTCGGGTTACGAGCAGTACTTC. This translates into CASSLSSGYEQYF.

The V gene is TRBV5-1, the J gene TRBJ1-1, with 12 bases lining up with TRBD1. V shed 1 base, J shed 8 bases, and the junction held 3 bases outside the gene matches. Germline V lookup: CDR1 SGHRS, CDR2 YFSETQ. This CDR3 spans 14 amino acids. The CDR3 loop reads CASSLSGQGAEAFF. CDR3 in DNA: TGCGCCAGCAGCTTGTCGGGACAGGGGGCGGAAGCTTTCTTT.

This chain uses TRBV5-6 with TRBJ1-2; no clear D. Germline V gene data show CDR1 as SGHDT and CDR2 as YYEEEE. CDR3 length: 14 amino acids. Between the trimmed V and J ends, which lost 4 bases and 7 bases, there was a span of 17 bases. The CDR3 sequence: CASSVGRRIGGYTF. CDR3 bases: TGTGCCAGCAGCGTGGGTAGGAGGATTGGTGGCTACACCTTC.

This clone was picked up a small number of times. The CDR3 protein is CASSLGARATGELFF. CDR3 nucleotides: TGTGCCAGCAGCTTGGGGGCCCGGGCCACCGGGGAGCTGTTTTTT. The chain links TRBV5-4 to TRBJ2-2; unclear D gene. V was cut by 0 bases and J by 4 bases, with 10 bases left in between. CDR1 is SGHNT, CDR2 YYREEE, per germline (reference sequence). The CDR3 totals 15 residues.

Here the CDR3 reads CASRDSPNQPQHF. In nucleotides, the CDR3 is TGTGCCAGCAGGGACAGCCCTAATCAGCCCCAGCATTTT. The chain carries TRBV7-2 and TRBJ1-5; the D gene is possibly TRBD1 (6 bases). CDR3 length: 13 residues. Between the trimmed V and J ends, which lost 6 bases and 4 bases, there was a span of 10 bases. In germline, CDR1 is SGHTA, CDR2 FQGNSA.